Below, 8 T cell receptor beta chains from the same sample are listed, as sequenced in a study of shared clonotypes between healthy human individuals. Generated by immunoSEQ multiplex PCR, the TCRdb table keeps only in-frame clones and is missing some. The sample yields some 2 million clones, less than 95% seen once. Terminally differentiated effector memory CD45RA+ cells were excluded by CCR7 positive selection of CD45RO-negative cells. Sequenced input: naive CD8+ T cells sorted from blood. These receptor sequences come from a man between 18 and 35 years old in good health.

Here the CDR3 DNA reads TGTGCCAGCATGGGGCCTAATTACAATGAGCAGTTCTTC. Translated, it gives CASMGPNYNEQFF. The J gene is TRBJ2-1, the V gene TRBV2; D might be TRBD1 (5 bases). Germline V gene data show CDR1 as SNHLY and CDR2 as FYNNEI. V was shortened by 7 bases and J by 4 bases, with 11 bases between the two germline ends. The length of the CDR3 is 13 residues. The whole variable domain, remainder taken from reference TRBV2 and TRBJ2-1, is EPEVTQTPSHQVTQMGQEVILRCVPISNHLYFYWYRQILGQKVEFLVSFYNNEISEKSEIFDDQFSVERPDGSNFTLKIRSTKLEDSAMYFCASMGPNYNEQFFGPGTRLTVL.

This clone was recorded only once. The chain joins TRBV6-5 to TRBJ2-7; the match to TRBD2 covers 11 bases. The CDR3 spans 15 residues. The germline gives CDR1 MNHEY, CDR2 SVGAGI. The V gene end was trimmed by 6 bases and the J gene end by 2 bases; junction bases not matched to a gene: 6. The CDR3 nucleotides are TGTGCCAGCAGGGCTACTAGCGGGAGACCCTACGAGCAGTACTTC. It specifies CASRATSGRPYEQYF.

V gene TRBV6-6 combines with J gene TRBJ2-7; D might be TRBD1 (5 bases). From germline, CDR1 is MNHNY and CDR2 SVGAGI (reference sequence). CDR3 length: 14 residues. V shed 5 bases and J shed 3 bases, with 14 bases lying between them. CDR3 region: CASSRQQSDYEQYF. The CDR3, as DNA: TGTGCCAGCAGTCGACAGCAGTCGGACTACGAGCAGTACTTC.

The CDR3 DNA sequence: TGCAGCGTTGAAGACCTAAATGCAGTGGCTTTCTTT. This encodes CSVEDLNAVAFF. The V and J genes are TRBV29-1 and TRBJ1-1; D unclear. CDR3 length: 12 residues. V was shortened by 0 bases and J by 11 bases, with 13 bases between the two germline ends. The germline gives CDR1 SQVTM, CDR2 ANQGSEA.

Worth noting for this clone: The same CDR3 is also encoded by other DNA sequences in this sample. The gene calls are TRBV9 and TRBJ2-3; perhaps TRBD2 as D (5 bases). The CDR3 has 13 residues. Trimming cost V 0 bases and J 6 bases, with 8 bases left between them. The germline CDR1 and CDR2 sequences are SGDLS and YYNGEE. CDR3 loop: CASSVEGEDTQYF. The CDR3 DNA reads TGTGCCAGCAGCGTAGAGGGAGAGGATACGCAGTATTTT.

This chain links TRBV4-3 with TRBJ2-5; 12 bases are a match to TRBD2. Trimming took 0 bases from V and 4 from J; bases not matched to a gene: 9. Germline CDR1 and CDR2: LGHNA and YSLEER. The CDR3 has 18 amino acids. The CDR3 nucleotides are TGCGCCAGCAGCCAAGATTGGCTAGCGGGAGGGCTAGGAGAGACCCAGTACTTC. As protein: CASSQDWLAGGLGETQYF.

This chain joins TRBV28 and TRBJ2-7, with D unresolved. The germline CDR1 and CDR2 sequences are MDHEN and SYDVKM. The CDR3 is 13 amino acids. The V and J ends lost 2 bases and 0 bases respectively, with 5 bases between them. The CDR3 region has the DNA TGTGCCAGCAGTTTAGGTCCCTCCTACGAGCAGTACTTC. Translation: CASSLGPSYEQYF. Looking up the rest from reference TRBV28 and TRBJ2-7 gives the full variable domain: DVKVTQSSRYLVKRTGEKVFLECVQDMDHENMFWYRQDPGLGLRLIYFSYDVKMKEKGDIPEGYSVSREKKERFSLILESASTNQTSMYLCASSLGPSYEQYFGPGTRLTVT.

The chain employs TRBV4-3 and TRBJ1-2; 7 bases align to TRBD1. The CDR3 consists of 15 residues. The germline CDR1 and CDR2 sequences are LGHNA and YSLEER. The V and J ends lost 0 bases and 3 bases, in that order; junction bases with no gene match: 4. CDR3 sequence (DNA): TGCGCCAGCAGCCAAGATAGGGGGACAGACTATGGCTACACCTTC. Amino acids: CASSQDRGTDYGYTF.